One and the same sample provided the 8 T cell receptor beta chains below, sequenced in a study of tumor-infiltrating lymphocytes in primary liver carcinoma. Starting material of 500 to 600 ng total RNA yielded TCR beta cDNA via a constant-region primer. Slightly modified ARM-PCR, run as three nested multiplex PCR rounds, produced the TCR beta libraries. Rounds one and two of PCR, each of roughly 11 cycles, were primed with TRBV1-TRBV30 forward primers and a C-beta reverse primer. TCRdb reprocessed the multiplex PCR reads with MiXCR, giving one entry per CDR3 protein. The sample carries over 100,000 distinct CDR3 sequences, under 70% recorded once. The tissue used was unsorted bulk material of about 19-34 mg. RNA and DNA were co-extracted from it with the AllPrep DNA/RNA mini kit. What was sequenced was tumor-adjacent normal liver tissue. These receptors were taken from a woman aged 55-70 years with primary liver carcinoma and hepatitis B virus infection.

For this clonotype: One end of the junction varies from germline; a read error may be responsible. The V and J genes are TRBV12-3 or TRBV12-4 and TRBJ1-3, with TRBD1 as a possible D gene (5 bases). The CDR3 contains 17 residues. For the CDR3, the DNA is TGTACCAGCAGACACCGACAGTATTCAAGCTCTGGGAACACCATATATTTT. Translating gives CTSRHRQYSSSGNTIYF.

On this clonotype: Its ends do not fully match the called genes, so a read error is possible. The gene calls are TRBV6-5 and TRBJ2-6, with TRBD1 as a possible D gene (5 bases). Germline lookup yields CDR1 MNHEY and CDR2 SVGAGI. CDR3 length: 14 residues. The CDR3 bases are TGTGCCAGCAGTTGGGATTCTGGGGCCAACGCCCTGACTTTC. Its protein is CASSWDSGANALTF.

This sequence joins TRBV10-3 and TRBJ2-1; D is uncertain. The germline V and J ends were trimmed by 2 bases and 9 bases, with 14 bases remaining between them. The CDR3 totals 14 residues. Germline V CDR1 and CDR2: ENHRY, SYGVKD. The CDR3 sequence: CAISERPESLEQFF. Written as DNA, the CDR3 is TGTGCCATCAGTGAGAGGCCAGAGTCACTTGAGCAGTTCTTC.

In regard to this clonotype: The junction and the germline gene differ at one end; a read error may be behind it. The chain recombines TRBV11-2 with TRBJ2-7; maybe TRBD2 (5 bases). This CDR3 spans 15 amino acids. Germline V gene sequence: CDR1 SGHAT, CDR2 FQNNGV. CDR3 nucleotide sequence: TGTGCCAGCAGCTTAGGGACTGGTAGAGCCTACAAGCAGTACTTC. This sequence encodes CASSLGTGRAYKQYF.

This clonotype was observed at least ten times. The CDR3: CASSSVFGVWDEQFF. The CDR3 nucleotides read TGTGCCAGCAGCTCGGTCTTCGGGGTTTGGGATGAGCAGTTCTTC. J is TRBJ2-1 and V is TRBV7-8, with a weak D call TRBD2 (5 bases). This CDR3 is 15 amino acids long. V was clipped by 4 bases and J by 8 bases, with 18 bases between them. Germline V CDR1 and CDR2: SGHVS, FQNEAQ.

Turning to this clonotype: Germline and junction disagree at one end, which may indicate a read error. This rearrangement joins TRBV29-1 to TRBJ2-5; either TRBD1 or TRBD2 may supply D (6 bases each). This CDR3 spans 15 amino acids. Germline-derived CDR1 and CDR2 are SQVTM and ANQGSEA. The CDR3 bases are TGCAGCGTTGAAGGGGGGGCAAGGGAACAAGAGACCCAATACTTC. Translated, it gives CSVEGGAREQETQYF.

As for this clonotype: This likely comes from a read error, as the CDR3 has no conserved phenylalanine or tryptophan at its end. This chain's CDR3 is CASSQGSGRAYEQYL. For the CDR3, the DNA is TGTGCCAGCAGCCAAGGGTCGGGAAGAGCCTACGAGCAGTACTTA. The genes are TRBV4-1 and TRBJ2-7; D might be TRBD2 (5 bases). Germline lookup yields CDR1 MGHRA and CDR2 YSYEKL. The CDR3 is 15 residues long.

This clonotype was counted at least ten times. The CDR3 sequence: CASNEGENTEAFF. CDR3 sequence (DNA): TGTGCCAGCAACGAGGGGGAGAACACTGAAGCTTTCTTT. The rearrangement links TRBV2 to TRBJ1-1, with D possibly matching TRBD1 (6 bases). V lost 7 bases to trimming and J lost 1 base, with 10 bases between them. Looked up from germline, CDR1 is SNHLY and CDR2 is FYNNEI. This CDR3 has 13 amino acids.